Only a few counts were recorded for the clone carrying this T cell receptor beta chain. Its antigen is currently unknown. Per the germline V gene, CDR1 is MGHDK and CDR2 is SYGVNS. This CDR3 is 16 amino acids long. V shed 1 base and J 6 bases; nucleotides not matched to a gene: 11. This sample is part of a study of CD8 T cells in ankylosing spondylitis. Notes on the study in general: Reports say disease-linked clones showed up significantly more in matched ankylosing spondylitis synovial fluid. Disease-linked clones had a CD8+ phenotype and relatively low frequency in peripheral blood.

TCRdb passed the 5' RACE reads through MiXCR, listing each CDR3 protein once. The sample includes 200,000 to 300,000 distinct CDR3 sequences, 32% of them seen just once. What was sequenced was blood, either unsorted or a sorted T cell fraction (not recorded which). The sequence was obtained from a male donor with ankylosing spondylitis or in good health (not recorded which). The J gene is TRBJ1-2, the V gene TRBV25-1; 7 positions agree with TRBD1. CDR3 sequence: CASSESRNRGNHGYTF. The CDR3 DNA is TGTGCCAGCAGTGAATCTCGGAACAGGGGTAATCATGGCTACACCTTC.